Listed below are T cell receptor beta chains from one sample, sequenced in a study of OX40 agonist ivuxolimab in advanced cancers. The assay was immunoSEQ multiplex PCR, and TCRdb's table has in-frame clones only and misses some. The top ten clones hold around 2.8% of a sample with some 72,000 clones, 85% to 95% of them seen once. This specimen was CD4+ or CD8+ T cells sorted from blood, taken in a trial of the OX40 agonist ivuxolimab. The receptors were gathered from an adult with an advanced solid tumor such as melanoma, head and neck, liver or kidney cancer. Both conserved end residues are part of each CDR3. Each record gives: CDR3 protein, CDR3 DNA, J gene, V gene, clone size, D gene. The D gene is left open where the match is weak. Size is stated for part of the rows, as once, few or many counts, or as a class when the clone is expanded.

CDR3 protein: CASSMNTEAFF; CDR3 DNA: TGTGCCAGTTCCATGAACACTGAAGCTTTCTTT; J gene: TRBJ1-1; V gene: TRBV5-4; clone size: -; D gene: -
CDR3 protein: CASSPDPRVETQYF; CDR3 DNA: TGTGCCAGCTCTCCGGACCCGAGGGTAGAGACCCAGTACTTC; J gene: TRBJ2-5; V gene: TRBV18; clone size: -; D gene: -
CDR3 protein: CASSFQRGIHSPTDTQYF; CDR3 DNA: TGCGCCAGCAGCTTTCAGCGGGGGATCCACTCCCCCACAGATACGCAGTATTTT; J gene: TRBJ2-3; V gene: TRBV5-1; clone size: -; D gene: TRBD2
CDR3 protein: CASSTGRSYNEQFF; CDR3 DNA: TGTGCCAGCAGCACCGGAAGGAGCTACAATGAGCAGTTCTTC; J gene: TRBJ2-1; V gene: TRBV27; clone size: -; D gene: -
CDR3 protein: CASSPGQGPGGELFF; CDR3 DNA: TGCGCCAGCAGCCCAGGACAGGGACCGGGCGGGGAGCTGTTTTTT; J gene: TRBJ2-2; V gene: TRBV4-1; clone size: -; D gene: TRBD1
CDR3 protein: CASSLGQGQPQHF; CDR3 DNA: TGCGCCAGCAGTCTAGGACAGGGTCAGCCCCAGCATTTT; J gene: TRBJ1-5; V gene: TRBV10-2; clone size: -; D gene: TRBD1
CDR3 protein: CASKVESSYNEQFF; CDR3 DNA: TGTGCCAGTAAAGTTGAGAGCTCCTACAATGAGCAGTTCTTC; J gene: TRBJ2-1; V gene: TRBV28; clone size: -; D gene: -
CDR3 protein: CASSPEETQYF; CDR3 DNA: TGTGCCAGCTCACCGGAGGAGACCCAGTACTTC; J gene: TRBJ2-5; V gene: TRBV18; clone size: -; D gene: -
CDR3 protein: CASSRDRPGYGELFF; CDR3 DNA: TGTGCCAGCAGTCGCGACAGGCCAGGTTACGGAGAGCTGTTTTTT; J gene: TRBJ2-2; V gene: TRBV2; clone size: -; D gene: -
CDR3 protein: CAISDGPGETQYF; CDR3 DNA: TGTGCCATCAGTGACGGCCCTGGGGAGACCCAGTACTTC; J gene: TRBJ2-5; V gene: TRBV10-3; clone size: few; D gene: -
CDR3 protein: CASMWTGETEAFF; CDR3 DNA: TGTGCCAGCATGTGGACAGGGGAGACTGAAGCTTTCTTT; J gene: TRBJ1-1; V gene: TRBV6-1; clone size: -; D gene: TRBD1
CDR3 protein: CASSLGVGGPQYF; CDR3 DNA: TGTGCCAGCAGCTTAGGGGTCGGGGGGCCGCAGTATTTT; J gene: TRBJ2-3; V gene: TRBV7-6; clone size: -; D gene: -
CDR3 protein: CASSRWGSTYEQYF; CDR3 DNA: TGTGCCAGCAGCCGGTGGGGGTCAACCTACGAGCAGTACTTC; J gene: TRBJ2-7; V gene: TRBV7-2; clone size: -; D gene: -
CDR3 protein: CASSSLNRDRGASTYEQYF; CDR3 DNA: TGTGCCAGCAGCTCCCTTAACCGGGACAGGGGGGCGAGCACCTACGAGCAGTACTTC; J gene: TRBJ2-7; V gene: TRBV11-2; clone size: -; D gene: TRBD1
CDR3 protein: CASSRDAGTQYF; CDR3 DNA: TGCGCCAGCAGCCGGGACGCCGGGACCCAGTACTTC; J gene: TRBJ2-5; V gene: TRBV5-1; clone size: -; D gene: -
CDR3 protein: CASSLLYRDRGNEQFF; CDR3 DNA: TGCGCCAGCAGCTTGCTTTACCGGGACAGGGGTAATGAGCAGTTCTTC; J gene: TRBJ2-1; V gene: TRBV5-1; clone size: -; D gene: TRBD1
CDR3 protein: CASSPSRVAEQYF; CDR3 DNA: TGTGCCAGCAGCCCGAGCCGGGTAGCCGAGCAGTACTTC; J gene: TRBJ2-7; V gene: TRBV11-2; clone size: -; D gene: -
CDR3 protein: CASSLRTRYNEQFF; CDR3 DNA: TGTGCCAGCAGTCTCCGGACTCGTTACAATGAGCAGTTCTTC; J gene: TRBJ2-1; V gene: TRBV28; clone size: -; D gene: -
CDR3 protein: CASRLATSTDTQYF; CDR3 DNA: TGCGCCAGCAGGCTAGCAACTAGCACAGATACGCAGTATTTT; J gene: TRBJ2-3; V gene: TRBV5-1; clone size: -; D gene: -
CDR3 protein: CASRVYNSPLHF; CDR3 DNA: TGTGCCAGCAGGGTTTATAATTCACCCCTCCACTTT; J gene: TRBJ1-6; V gene: TRBV6-5; clone size: -; D gene: -
CDR3 protein: CASSGFTGVPETQYF; CDR3 DNA: TGTGCCAGCAGCGGATTTACAGGGGTCCCAGAGACCCAGTACTTC; J gene: TRBJ2-5; V gene: TRBV7-6; clone size: -; D gene: TRBD1
CDR3 protein: CASSGGQWNTEAFF; CDR3 DNA: TGTGCCAGCAGCGGGGGACAGTGGAACACTGAAGCTTTCTTT; J gene: TRBJ1-1; V gene: TRBV5-4; clone size: -; D gene: TRBD1
CDR3 protein: CATSRELSGSYGYTF; CDR3 DNA: TGTGCCACCAGCAGAGAGTTGAGTGGGAGCTATGGCTACACCTTC; J gene: TRBJ1-2; V gene: TRBV15; clone size: -; D gene: -
CDR3 protein: CASSDLTGLNTEAFF; CDR3 DNA: TGTGCCAGCAGTGATTTGACAGGCCTGAACACTGAAGCTTTCTTT; J gene: TRBJ1-1; V gene: TRBV2; clone size: once; D gene: -
CDR3 protein: CASRLARVAGATDTQYF; CDR3 DNA: TGTGCAAGTCGCTTAGCGCGGGTAGCGGGGGCCACAGATACGCAGTATTTT; J gene: TRBJ2-3; V gene: TRBV12-2; clone size: once; D gene: -
CDR3 protein: CASSLGRAKNTGELFF; CDR3 DNA: TGTGCCAGCAGCTTAGGGAGGGCTAAGAACACCGGGGAGCTGTTTTTT; J gene: TRBJ2-2; V gene: TRBV11-3; clone size: -; D gene: -
CDR3 protein: CASSLGTGGFGYTF; CDR3 DNA: TGCGCCAGCAGCCTCGGGACAGGGGGCTTTGGCTACACCTTC; J gene: TRBJ1-2; V gene: TRBV5-1; clone size: -; D gene: TRBD1
CDR3 protein: CASSPGTWGEKLFF; CDR3 DNA: TGTGCCAGCAGCCCCGGGACATGGGGTGAAAAACTGTTTTTT; J gene: TRBJ1-4; V gene: TRBV7-9; clone size: -; D gene: -
CDR3 protein: CASRRGSTDTQYF; CDR3 DNA: TGCGCCAGCAGACGTGGGAGCACAGATACGCAGTATTTT; J gene: TRBJ2-3; V gene: TRBV5-1; clone size: -; D gene: -
CDR3 protein: CASSVQGSNYGYTF; CDR3 DNA: TGTGCCAGCAGCGTACAGGGATCTAACTATGGCTACACCTTC; J gene: TRBJ1-2; V gene: TRBV9; clone size: -; D gene: -
CDR3 protein: CASSSGIKDNQPQHF; CDR3 DNA: TGTGCCAGCAGTTCGGGAATAAAGGACAATCAGCCCCAGCATTTT; J gene: TRBJ1-5; V gene: TRBV6-1; clone size: -; D gene: -